These 5 T cell receptor beta chains originate from one sample sequenced in a study of blood T cell repertoires in COVID-19 (dated by TCRdb to about 2020). The library was prepared using the immunoSEQ multiplex PCR assay. TCRdb obtained this table from immuneACCESS and retained in-frame rearrangements with V and J assigned. These tables miss some clones; where compared with another copy, unresolved V genes account for less than half of the shortfall, and the remainder is unexplained. Recorded for this sample are around 170,000 clones; around four fifths of them occurred a single time. The ten biggest clones cover approximately 12% of the sample. Sample: peripheral blood. These receptors were taken from a man aged 70 or older who had recovered from COVID-19.

The J gene is TRBJ2-7, the V gene TRBV6-5; 11 nucleotides match TRBD2. V lost 4 bases, J lost 3 bases, and 8 bases stayed unmatched. This CDR3 has 16 residues. CDR1 MNHEY and CDR2 SVGAGI come from the germline V gene. This chain's CDR3 is CASSSRLAGQYYEQYF. The CDR3 DNA reads as TGTGCCAGCAGTTCCCGACTAGCGGGGCAGTACTACGAGCAGTACTTC.

This rearrangement joins TRBV10-1 to TRBJ2-2; TRBD2 aligns across 11 bases. V shed 8 bases and J 1 base; nucleotides not matched to a gene: 0. The CDR3 is made up of 14 amino acids. From germline, CDR1 is WNHNN and CDR2 SYGVQD (reference sequence). The CDR3 region has the DNA TGCGCCAGCGGGACTAGCGGGAACACCGGGGAGCTGTTTTTT. As protein: CASGTSGNTGELFF.

The V gene is TRBV2, the J gene TRBJ2-5; TRBD2 aligns across 8 bases. Unmatched junction bases numbered 5, after V lost 4 bases and J lost 1 base. The CDR3 extends over 15 amino acids. Germline V gene data show CDR1 as SNHLY and CDR2 as FYNNEI. The CDR3 loop reads CASSAISGAQETQYF. For the CDR3, the DNA is TGTGCCAGCAGTGCAATTAGCGGGGCCCAAGAGACCCAGTACTTC.

The chain joins TRBV19 to TRBJ2-6, with TRBD2 as a possible D gene (6 bases). The CDR3 is 13 amino acids. Per germline, CDR1 LNHDA and CDR2 SQIVND (reference sequence). Here the CDR3 reads CVGGNSGANVLTF. CDR3 DNA sequence: TGTGTCGGGGGAAACTCTGGGGCCAACGTCCTGACTTTC.

The CDR3 nucleotides read TGTGCCAGCAGCTACAGACAGGCATATAATTCACCCCTCCACTTT. This codes for CASSYRQAYNSPLHF. The J gene is TRBJ1-6, the V gene TRBV5-6, with D maybe TRBD1 (6 bases). From germline, CDR1 is SGHDT and CDR2 YYEEEE. V shed 3 bases and J shed 4 bases, with 11 bases lying between them. The CDR3 consists of 15 residues.